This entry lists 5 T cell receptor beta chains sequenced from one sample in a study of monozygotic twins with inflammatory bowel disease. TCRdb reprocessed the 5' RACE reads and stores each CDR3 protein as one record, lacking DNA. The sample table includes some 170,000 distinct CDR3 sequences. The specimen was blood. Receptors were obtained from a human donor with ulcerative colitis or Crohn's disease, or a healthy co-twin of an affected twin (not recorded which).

The CDR3 loop reads CASSPQHLAGGPYEQYF. The rearrangement links TRBV28 to TRBJ2-7; lacking DNA, the TRBD2 call made by TCRdb goes unchecked. CDR1 MDHEN and CDR2 SYDVKM come from the germline V gene. This CDR3 has 17 amino acids.

This chain's CDR3 is CASSLGLAGGGEQFF. J is TRBJ2-1 and V is TRBV5-1; with no DNA, the TCRdb D assignment of TRBD2 cannot be verified. The CDR3 has 15 residues. Per the germline V gene, CDR1 is SGHRS and CDR2 is YFSETQ. The full variable domain, with the rest looked up from reference TRBV5-1 and TRBJ2-1, is KAGVTQTPRYLIKTRGQQVTLSCSPISGHRSVSWYQQTPGQGLQFLFEYFSETQRNKGNFPGRFSGRQFSNSRSEMNVSTLELGDSALYLCASSLGLAGGGEQFFGPGTRLTVL.

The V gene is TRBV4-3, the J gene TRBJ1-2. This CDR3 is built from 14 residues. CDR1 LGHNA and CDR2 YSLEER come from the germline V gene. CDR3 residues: CASSQAWVGYGYTF.

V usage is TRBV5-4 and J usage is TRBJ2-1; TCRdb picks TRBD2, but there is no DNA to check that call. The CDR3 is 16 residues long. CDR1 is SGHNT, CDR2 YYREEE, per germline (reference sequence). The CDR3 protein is CASSLGGRSTSDEQFF.

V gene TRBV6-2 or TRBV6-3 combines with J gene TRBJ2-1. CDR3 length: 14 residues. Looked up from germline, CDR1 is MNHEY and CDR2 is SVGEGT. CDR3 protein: CASSYPYGVNEQFF.